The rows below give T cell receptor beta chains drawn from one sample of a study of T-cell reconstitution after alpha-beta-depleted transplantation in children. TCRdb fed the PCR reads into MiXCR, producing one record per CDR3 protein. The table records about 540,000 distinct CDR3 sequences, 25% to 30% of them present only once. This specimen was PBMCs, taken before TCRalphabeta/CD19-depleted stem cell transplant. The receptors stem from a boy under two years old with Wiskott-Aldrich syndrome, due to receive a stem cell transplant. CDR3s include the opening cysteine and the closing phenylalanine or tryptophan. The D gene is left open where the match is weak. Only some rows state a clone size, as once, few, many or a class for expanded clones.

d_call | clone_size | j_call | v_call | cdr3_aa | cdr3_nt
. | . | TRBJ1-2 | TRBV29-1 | CSVAGGHPSNYGYTF | TGCAGCGTTGCAGGAGGGCACCCTTCTAACTATGGCTACACCTTC
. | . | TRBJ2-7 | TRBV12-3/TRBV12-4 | CASSRSPLPNEQYF | TGTGCCAGCAGCCGAAGCCCCTTACCAAACGAGCAGTACTTC
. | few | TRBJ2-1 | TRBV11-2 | CASSSLGASVLLYNEQFF | TGTGCCAGCAGCTCCCTCGGCGCGTCGGTTCTTCTCTACAATGAGCAGTTCTTC
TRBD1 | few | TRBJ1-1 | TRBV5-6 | CASSPWTGEEAFF | TGTGCCAGCAGCCCCTGGACAGGGGAGGAAGCTTTCTTT
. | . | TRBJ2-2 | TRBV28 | CASIGSDRQTGELFF | TGTGCCAGCATAGGGTCTGACAGGCAAACCGGGGAGCTGTTTTTT
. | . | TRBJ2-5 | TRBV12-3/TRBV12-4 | CASSLLRRRWETQYF | TGTGCCAGCAGTTTATTAAGGAGGAGGTGGGAGACCCAGTACTTC
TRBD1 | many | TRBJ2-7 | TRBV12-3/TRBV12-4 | CASSLGQGRYEQYF | TGTGCCAGCAGCCTCGGACAGGGAAGGTACGAGCAGTACTTC
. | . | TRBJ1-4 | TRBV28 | CASSLGGPGGEKLFF | TGTGCCAGCAGTTTAGGGGGACCGGGTGGTGAAAAACTGTTTTTT
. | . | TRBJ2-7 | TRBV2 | CASSDGRGGEQYF | TGTGCCAGCAGTGATGGACGGGGTGGGGAGCAGTACTTC
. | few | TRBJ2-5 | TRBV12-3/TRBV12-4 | CASSLLTSQETQYF | TGTGCCAGCAGTTTGCTGACTAGCCAAGAGACCCAGTACTTC
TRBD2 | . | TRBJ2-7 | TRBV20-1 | CSARVSGRAYEQYF | TGCAGTGCTAGAGTTAGCGGGAGAGCTTACGAGCAGTACTTC
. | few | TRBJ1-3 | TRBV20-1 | CSARTGPWKDTIYF | TGCAGTGCTAGAACAGGCCCTTGGAAAGACACCATATATTTT
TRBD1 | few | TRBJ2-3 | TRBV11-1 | CASSPGQGFTDTQYF | TGTGCCAGCAGCCCGGGACAGGGCTTCACAGATACGCAGTATTTT
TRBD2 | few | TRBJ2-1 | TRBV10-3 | CAIRNLAGPLNYNEQFF | TGTGCCATCAGGAACCTAGCGGGACCTCTTAACTACAATGAGCAGTTCTTC
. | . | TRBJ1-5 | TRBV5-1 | CASSSGDGSNQPQHF | TGCGCCAGCAGCTCCGGGGACGGAAGCAATCAGCCCCAGCATTTT
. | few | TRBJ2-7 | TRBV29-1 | CSAGGTAWYEQYF | TGCAGCGCTGGAGGGACGGCCTGGTACGAGCAGTACTTC
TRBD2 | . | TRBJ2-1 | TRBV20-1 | CSARLAGSYNEQFF | TGCAGTGCTAGATTAGCGGGATCCTACAATGAGCAGTTCTTC
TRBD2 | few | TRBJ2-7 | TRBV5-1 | CASTKTSGTYEQYF | TGCGCCAGCACAAAGACTAGCGGGACGTACGAGCAGTACTTC
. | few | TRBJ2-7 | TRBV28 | CATKPSGGYEQYF | TGTGCCACCAAACCCTCCGGCGGATACGAGCAGTACTTC
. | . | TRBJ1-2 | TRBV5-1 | CASSISPGTANYGYTF | TGCGCCAGCAGCATCTCCCCCGGGACCGCTAACTATGGCTACACCTTC
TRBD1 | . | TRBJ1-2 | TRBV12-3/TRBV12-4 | CASRQGQGNYGYTF | TGTGCCAGCAGACAGGGGCAGGGAAACTATGGCTACACCTTC
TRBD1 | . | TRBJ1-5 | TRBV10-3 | CAISADRDGQPQHF | TGTGCCATCAGTGCAGACAGGGACGGGCAGCCCCAGCATTTT
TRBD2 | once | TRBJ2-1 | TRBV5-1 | CASSLGFGREGLNEQFF | TGCGCCAGCAGCTTGGGTTTCGGGCGGGAGGGCCTCAATGAGCAGTTCTTC